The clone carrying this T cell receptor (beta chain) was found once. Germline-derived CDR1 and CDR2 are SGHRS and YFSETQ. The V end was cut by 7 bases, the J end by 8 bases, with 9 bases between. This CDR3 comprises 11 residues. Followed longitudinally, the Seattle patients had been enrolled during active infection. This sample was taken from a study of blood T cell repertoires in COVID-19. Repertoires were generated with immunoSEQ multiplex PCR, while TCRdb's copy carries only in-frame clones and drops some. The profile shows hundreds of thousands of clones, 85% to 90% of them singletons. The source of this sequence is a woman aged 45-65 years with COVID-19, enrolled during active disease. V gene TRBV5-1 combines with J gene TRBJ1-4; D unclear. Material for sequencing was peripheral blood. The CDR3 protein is CASRYREKLFF. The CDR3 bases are TGCGCCAGCCGTTACAGAGAAAAACTGTTTTTT.